This TCR beta chain was captured by sequencing in a study of cytomegalovirus exposure and HLA in healthy donors. There were likely unrecorded immune exposures, though donors were nominally healthy when sampled. 13 Jbeta primers and 60 Vbeta primers were used for the PCR. Measured with immunoSEQ multiplex PCR; TCRdb has only the in-frame clones, and not every one. Among approximately 110,000 clones listed, around two thirds were seen once. Germline lookup yields CDR1 SGHNT and CDR2 YYREEE (reference sequence). The CDR3 consists of 13 residues. With 4 bases removed from V and 5 bases from J, the gap between germline ends came to 12 bases.

The rearrangement joins TRBV5-4 to TRBJ2-5; no reliable D call. The sequenced sample consisted of PBMCs. This clonotype was sampled from a man aged 60 to 75 in good health and CMV-seropositive. CDR3 protein: CASSRDLVETQYF. Here the CDR3 DNA reads TGTGCCAGCAGCCGCGACCTAGTGGAGACCCAGTACTTC.